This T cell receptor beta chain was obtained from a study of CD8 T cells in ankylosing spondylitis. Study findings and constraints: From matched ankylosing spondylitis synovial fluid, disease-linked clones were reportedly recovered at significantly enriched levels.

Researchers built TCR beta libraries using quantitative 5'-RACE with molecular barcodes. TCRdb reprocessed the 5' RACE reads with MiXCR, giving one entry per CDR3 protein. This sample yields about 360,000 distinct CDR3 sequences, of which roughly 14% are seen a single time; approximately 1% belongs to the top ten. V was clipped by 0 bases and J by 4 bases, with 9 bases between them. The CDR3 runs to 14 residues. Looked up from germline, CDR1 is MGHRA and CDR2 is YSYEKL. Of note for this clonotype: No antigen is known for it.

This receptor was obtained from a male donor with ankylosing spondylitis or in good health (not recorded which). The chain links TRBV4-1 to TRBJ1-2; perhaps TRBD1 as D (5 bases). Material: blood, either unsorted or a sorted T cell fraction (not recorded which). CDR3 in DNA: TGCGCCAGCAGCCAAGACAGGGAAATCTATGGCTACACCTTC. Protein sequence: CASSQDREIYGYTF.